The 5 T cell receptor beta chains in this list originate from one sample, sequenced in a study of blood T cell repertoires in COVID-19. Clones were read by immunoSEQ multiplex PCR, and TCRdb kept only the in-frame ones, dropping some. The sample holds about 210,000 clones; about 86% are singletons and the top ten take about 4.7%. Sequencing used PBMCs or T cells enriched from blood (not recorded which). The source is a woman in her 30s who had been exposed to COVID-19.

The V and J genes are TRBV18 and TRBJ2-1; 10 nucleotides align to TRBD2. Germline trimming cut 4 bases from V and 6 bases from J; bases unmatched to any gene: 9. CDR3 size: 16 residues. In germline, CDR1 is KGHSH, CDR2 LQKENI. The CDR3 loop reads CASSRSGAGGPNEQFF. The CDR3 DNA is TGTGCCAGCTCACGATCGGGAGCGGGGGGGCCCAATGAGCAGTTCTTC.

The rearrangement links TRBV9 to TRBJ2-3, with a weak D call TRBD2 (6 bases). The length of the CDR3 is 14 residues. V was trimmed by 4 bases and J by 0 bases, leaving 9 bases between them. Germline-derived CDR1 and CDR2 are SGDLS and YYNGEE. The CDR3 coding sequence is TGTGCCAGCAGCCAGCGGGTAAGCACAGATACGCAGTATTTT. Its protein product is CASSQRVSTDTQYF.

A few counts support this clone. V gene TRBV7-2 combines with J gene TRBJ1-1; TRBD1 matches at 9 bases. The CDR3 totals 19 residues. In germline, CDR1 is SGHTA, CDR2 FQGNSA. The V and J ends lost 5 bases and 1 base, in that order; junction bases with no gene match: 17. CDR3 loop: CASSPWLAGTGSGNTEAFF. The DNA for the CDR3 is TGTGCCAGCAGCCCATGGCTCGCCGGGACAGGGTCTGGGAACACTGAAGCTTTCTTT.

The chain carries TRBV12-5 and TRBJ1-1; D is unresolved. The CDR3 extends over 14 amino acids. V lost 2 bases to trimming and J lost 0 bases, with 7 bases between them. CDR1 is LGHNT and CDR2 is FRNRAP in the germline V gene. CDR3 DNA: TGTGCTAGTGGTTTGTCCGGTCTGAACACTGAAGCTTTCTTT. This gives the protein CASGLSGLNTEAFF.

This sequence joins TRBV19 and TRBJ1-2; 7 bases align to TRBD1. Germline V lookup: CDR1 LNHDA, CDR2 SQIVND (reference sequence). The CDR3 loop spans 13 amino acids. J was trimmed by 4 bases and V by 7 bases; bases with no gene match: 6. CDR3 sequence reads: CASTRQGAYGYTF. The CDR3 nucleotides read TGTGCCAGTACCCGACAGGGAGCCTATGGCTACACCTTC.